One T cell receptor beta chain is described in this entry. The CDR3 contains 13 residues. The source of the sample is a study of cytomegalovirus exposure and HLA in healthy donors. The PCR contained 60 Vbeta and 13 Jbeta primers. The assay was immunoSEQ multiplex PCR, and TCRdb's table has in-frame clones only and misses some. The profile shows 130,000 to 150,000 clones, around 79% of them singletons. Sequencing was carried out using PBMCs. The TCR comes from a man aged 35 to 55 in good health and CMV-seropositive. This sequence joins TRBV21-1 and TRBJ2-1; no check of the table's D call, TRBD2, against the DNA was made. TRBV21-1 has pseudogene status. CDR3 coding DNA: TGTGCCAGCAGCAGAGGGACTAACAATGAGCAGTTCTTC. It codes for CASSRGTNNEQFF.